This T cell receptor beta chain was profiled in a study of T cell responses to AZD1222 COVID-19 vaccine. Study conclusions and caveats: Repertoire collection took place solely once the T cell response had peaked.

Profiled with immunoSEQ multiplex PCR; TCRdb holds only in-frame clones, not every one. Counted here are around 150,000 clones, 90% occurring once; the ten biggest clones make up under 2%. Germline V CDR1 and CDR2: MGHRA, YSYEKL. The CDR3 loop spans 18 amino acids. Trimming left V 0 bases short and J 3 bases short, with 20 bases between. Concerning this clone: Its antigen is undetermined.

This TCR derives from an adult in good health. The chain uses TRBV4-1 and TRBJ1-2; D unresolved. This material consisted of peripheral blood, taken on day 0 of AZD1222 vaccination. CDR3 DNA: TGCGCCAGCAGCCAAGATCTTATTCAGGCAGGCTGGGACTATGGCTACACCTTC. The encoded protein is CASSQDLIQAGWDYGYTF.